The TCR beta chain described here comes from a study of naive and memory T cell subsets. Trimming cost V 4 bases and J 1 base; bases outside gene matches: 21. This CDR3 spans 20 amino acids. Germline V gene data show CDR1 as SGHDN and CDR2 as FVKESK. CMV status came from CD4+ IFNgamma after overnight CMV lysate stimulation. Sample share makes this clonotype medium-sized. An equimolar mix of two oligonucleotides served as the beta constant-region primer for TRBC1 and TRBC2. The ligated cDNA underwent four PCR rounds using SP2 and nested alpha and beta constant-region primers. TCRdb re-called the UMI-ligation and nested PCR reads through MiXCR, storing one row per CDR3 protein. The data hold approximately 9,300 distinct CDR3 sequences, with roughly 5.4% observed a single time.

This TCR was recovered from a human donor in good health. The sample comprised CD4+ TEMRA cells from blood. Subset reported: effector memory re-expressing CD45RA, CD45RA+ CD27-. The chain joins TRBV14 to TRBJ1-1; 7 nucleotides align to TRBD1. The CDR3 DNA is TGTGCCAGCAGCCGCAAAGCCTTAGCCGGACAGGTCTGGGGGAACACTGAAGCTTTCTTT. Translating gives CASSRKALAGQVWGNTEAFF.